The next 19 T cell receptor beta chains were all read from a single sample in a study of PD-L1 blockade in urothelial cancer. Some clones are missing from TCRdb's copy, which holds only in-frame ones; the method was immunoSEQ multiplex PCR. This table holds roughly 60,000 clones, roughly 82% found once. Sample: PBMCs, taken around atezolizumab (anti-PD-L1) treatment. These receptors originate from a man between 65 and 85 years old with urothelial cancer.

The J gene is TRBJ2-1, the V gene TRBV27; 9 bases agree with TRBD2. This CDR3 comprises 16 residues. Trimming removed 5 bases from V and 1 base from J; junction bases left unmatched: 6. The germline gives CDR1 MNHEY, CDR2 SMNVEV (reference sequence). CDR3 nucleotides: TGTGCCAGCAGTAAGACTAGCGGAGTATCCTACAATGAGCAGTTCTTC. Encoded protein: CASSKTSGVSYNEQFF.

The genes are TRBV5-1 and TRBJ2-5; 10 positions match TRBD2. The V segment lost 4 bases and the J segment 3 bases; nucleotides outside the gene matches: 6. The CDR3 is 15 amino acids. The germline V gene encodes CDR1 SGHRS and CDR2 YFSETQ. CDR3 in amino acids: CASSRAGGPEETQYF. The DNA for the CDR3 is TGCGCCAGCAGCCGAGCGGGAGGGCCCGAAGAGACCCAGTACTTC.

The V gene is TRBV7-3, the J gene TRBJ1-5, with D possibly TRBD1 on 5 matching bases. V was pared by 7 bases and J by 1 base, with 17 bases between. The germline CDR1 and CDR2 sequences are SGHTA and FQGTGA. There are 16 residues in the CDR3. This chain's CDR3 is CASTLEGIKSNQPQHF. The CDR3 DNA sequence: TGTGCCAGCACCTTGGAGGGGATTAAGAGCAATCAGCCCCAGCATTTT.

The J gene is TRBJ2-3, the V gene TRBV7-9; 12 bases match TRBD1. With 5 bases clipped from V and 6 bases from J, the junction kept 3 bases outside the gene matches. Germline V gene data show CDR1 as SEHNR and CDR2 as FQNEAQ (reference sequence). The CDR3 extends over 14 amino acids. The CDR3 protein is CASSAGQGADTQYF. CDR3 DNA: TGTGCCAGCAGCGCGGGACAGGGGGCCGATACGCAGTATTTT. The complete variable domain, with remaining parts taken from reference TRBV7-9 and TRBJ2-3, reads DTGVSQNPRHKITKRGQNVTFRCDPISEHNRLYWYRQTLGQGPEFLTYFQNEAQLEKSRLLSDRFSAERPKGSFSTLEIQRTEQGDSAMYLCASSAGQGADTQYFGPGTRLTVL.

This chain joins TRBV5-3 and TRBJ2-3; 10 bases line up with TRBD2. TRBV5-3 is designated an ORF whose function remains uncertain. The V and J ends lost 1 base and 3 bases, in that order; junction bases with no gene match: 5. This CDR3 has 16 residues. The CDR3 reads CARSLNPSGRTDTQYF. The CDR3 nucleotides read TGTGCCAGAAGCTTGAATCCTAGCGGGAGAACAGATACGCAGTATTTT.

This clone was recorded once. This chain joins TRBV14 and TRBJ2-7, with 8 bases fitting TRBD2. V was clipped by 1 base and J by 0 bases; unmatched bases: 5. The CDR3 loop spans 16 amino acids. The germline gives CDR1 SGHDN, CDR2 FVKESK. Written as DNA, the CDR3 is TGTGCCAGCAGCCAAGGACTAGCGAAGAGCTCCTACGAGCAGTACTTC. It translates to CASSQGLAKSSYEQYF.

There are a few counts of this clone. The chain couples TRBV25-1 to TRBJ2-7, with 11 bases lining up with TRBD1. Germline V CDR1 and CDR2: MGHDK, SYGVNS. V trimming: 5 bases; J trimming: 7 bases; junction bases outside the gene matches: 10. This CDR3 is built from 15 residues. DNA for the CDR3: TGTGCCAGCAGTTCCCAGGGACAGGGGGAAGGGGAGCAGTACTTC. Its protein product is CASSSQGQGEGEQYF.

The V call is TRBV7-6, the J call TRBJ2-5; D is perhaps TRBD1 (5 bases). From germline, CDR1 is SGHVS and CDR2 FNYEAQ. The V gene lost 1 base and the J gene lost 0 bases, with 15 bases spanning the gap. The CDR3 length is 17 residues. The CDR3 loop is CASSLVPADRNQETQYF. DNA of the CDR3: TGTGCCAGCAGCTTAGTCCCTGCTGACAGAAACCAAGAGACCCAGTACTTC.

The chain has TRBV5-1 and TRBJ2-7; 11 bases line up with TRBD2. Germline CDR1 SGHRS, CDR2 YFSETQ. Germline trimming cut 4 bases from V and 4 bases from J; bases unmatched to any gene: 16. The CDR3 sequence is 18 residues long. This CDR3 reads CASSLPGLAGGWSYEQYF. The CDR3 DNA reads as TGCGCCAGCAGCCTCCCCGGACTAGCGGGTGGCTGGAGTTACGAGCAGTACTTC.

This clone was seen only once. The chain joins TRBV28 to TRBJ1-5; D remains unclear. The CDR3 contains 14 residues. The V gene's germline CDR1 is MDHEN and CDR2 SYDVKM. Trimming took off 1 base at V and 9 bases at J, with 13 bases between the two ends. The CDR3 protein is CASSLFKDYRPQHF. The CDR3 DNA reads TGTGCCAGCAGTTTATTCAAGGACTATCGGCCCCAGCATTTT.

The chain uses TRBV2 and TRBJ1-1; D gene unclear. Trimming left V 0 bases short and J 5 bases short, with 7 bases between. Germline V gene lookup returns CDR1 SNHLY and CDR2 FYNNEI. The CDR3 has 13 amino acids. CDR3 coding DNA: TGTGCCAGCAGTGAAGCGACGGGGACTGAAGCTTTCTTT. The encoded protein is CASSEATGTEAFF.

This sequence joins TRBV25-1 and TRBJ1-1, with a tentative D call TRBD1 (6 bases). Germline assignment: CDR1 MGHDK and CDR2 SYGVNS. The CDR3 length is 13 residues. The V gene lost 5 bases and the J gene lost 7 bases, with 14 bases spanning the gap. The CDR3 sequence is CASSQQGLNEAFF. DNA of the CDR3: TGTGCCAGCAGTCAACAGGGACTAAATGAAGCTTTCTTT.

This clone has only a few counts. V gene TRBV6-1 combines with J gene TRBJ1-2; D is unclear. The CDR3 spans 12 residues. The germline gives CDR1 MNHNS, CDR2 SASEGT. Trimming left V 0 bases short and J 5 bases short, with 4 bases between. CDR3 sequence: CASSEARYGYTF. CDR3 in DNA: TGTGCCAGCAGTGAAGCGAGGTATGGCTACACCTTC.

This clone has a single count. The chain couples TRBV4-2 to TRBJ2-7; D remains unclear. This CDR3 is built from 13 residues. V was trimmed by 0 bases and J by 4 bases, leaving 7 bases between them. CDR1 is LGHNA and CDR2 is YNFKEQ in the germline V gene. The CDR3 nucleotides are TGTGCCAGCAGCCAAGATGGGCAATACGAGCAGTACTTC. Its protein is CASSQDGQYEQYF.

This clone occurred a few times. This chain joins TRBV6-6 and TRBJ2-7, with unresolved D. The CDR3 is 11 amino acids. Looked up from germline, CDR1 is MNHNY and CDR2 is SVGAGI (reference sequence). V was trimmed by 5 bases and J by 6 bases, leaving 8 bases between them. The chain's CDR3 is CASSPSGEQYF. In nucleotides, the CDR3 is TGTGCCAGCAGTCCTTCGGGCGAGCAGTACTTC.

This chain connects TRBV11-1 to TRBJ2-2, with 12 bases that match TRBD2. V was pared by 6 bases and J by 8 bases, with 7 bases of the junction left unmatched. The CDR3 has 15 residues. Germline CDR1 and CDR2: SGHAT and FQDESV (reference sequence). CDR3 coding DNA: TGTGCCAGCAGACGACTAGCGGGAGTAAAGGGGGAGCTGTTTTTT. The encoded protein is CASRRLAGVKGELFF.

The chain uses TRBV2 and TRBJ2-4; D is unclear. Per the germline V gene, CDR1 is SNHLY and CDR2 is FYNNEI. The CDR3 has 13 amino acids. V shed 5 bases and J shed 10 bases, with 15 bases lying between them. The CDR3 spells CASSLQVLGIQYF. In nucleotides, the CDR3 is TGTGCCAGCAGTCTTCAGGTACTTGGGATTCAGTACTTC.

Here the CDR3 DNA reads TGCAGCGTTCGAACTACTACAAAACACTATGGCTACACCTTC. This encodes CSVRTTTKHYGYTF. This chain links TRBV29-1 with TRBJ1-2; D is uncertain. Germline V CDR1 and CDR2: SQVTM, ANQGSEA. Trimming took 5 bases from V and 3 from J, leaving 16 bases between them. CDR3 size: 14 residues.

The chain couples TRBV2 to TRBJ2-5, with 12 bases fitting TRBD2. The CDR3 length is 16 residues. The germline CDR1 and CDR2 sequences are SNHLY and FYNNEI. With V trimmed by 5 bases and J by 5 bases, 9 bases remained unmatched. DNA of the CDR3: TGTGCCAGCAGTTCGCGACTAGCGGGAGTGGGGGAGACCCAGTACTTC. Its translation: CASSSRLAGVGETQYF. Together with reference TRBV2 and TRBJ2-5, the CDR3 gives the full variable domain: EPEVTQTPSHQVTQMGQEVILRCVPISNHLYFYWYRQILGQKVEFLVSFYNNEISEKSEIFDDQFSVERPDGSNFTLKIRSTKLEDSAMYFCASSSRLAGVGETQYFGPGTRLLVL.